These 25 T cell receptor beta chains were all obtained from the same sample, sequenced in a study of identical twins. Via MiXCR, TCRdb re-called the 5' RACE reads, giving one row per CDR3 protein. The top ten clones hold less than 2.5% of a sample with hundreds of thousands of distinct CDR3 sequences, under 10% of them seen once. These data were also reused for a study on yellow fever vaccine responses in identical twins.

The sequenced sample consisted of memory (CD45RO+) T cells sorted from blood. The receptors shown here come from a woman aged 18-29 years in good health.

In this sample, this clonotype turned up a few times. This chain connects TRBV2 to TRBJ2-1; 7 bases map to TRBD1. The CDR3 totals 14 residues. Trimming took 2 bases from V and 8 from J; bases not matched to a gene: 6. The germline gives CDR1 SNHLY, CDR2 FYNNEI. The CDR3 sequence: CASSEREGGHEQFF. CDR3 nucleotide sequence: TGTGCCAGCAGTGAAAGAGAAGGGGGCCATGAGCAGTTCTTC.

This chain joins TRBV4-1 and TRBJ2-5; D is undetermined. Germline CDR1 and CDR2: MGHRA and YSYEKL. This CDR3 contains 15 residues. Trimming took off 1 base at V and 3 bases at J, with 12 bases between the two ends. This chain's CDR3 is CASSQVDGKKETQYF. In DNA form, the CDR3 reads TGCGCCAGCAGCCAAGTTGATGGAAAGAAAGAGACCCAGTACTTC.

This clonotype was observed at least ten times. CDR3 protein: CASSHTSTPKNIQYF. DNA of the CDR3: TGTGCCAGCAGCCACACTAGCACCCCCAAAAACATTCAGTACTTC. The V gene is TRBV7-8, the J gene TRBJ2-4; perhaps TRBD2 as D (6 bases). CDR1 and CDR2 (germline): SGHVS, FQNEAQ. Trimming cost V 5 bases and J 2 bases, with 13 bases left between them. The CDR3 is made up of 15 amino acids.

This clonotype was counted ten times or more. V usage is TRBV12-3 or TRBV12-4 and J usage is TRBJ2-1; D is possibly TRBD1 (7 bases). The CDR3 is 14 amino acids. The ends were cut back, 8 bases at V and 6 bases at J, with 17 bases in the middle. In nucleotides, the CDR3 is TGTGCCAGCGGGATGTACAGGGGAGGCAATGAGCAGTTCTTC. It codes for CASGMYRGGNEQFF.

This clonotype was detected ten times or more. The chain joins TRBV29-1 to TRBJ1-2; D is uncertain. This CDR3 is built from 14 residues. Germline V gene sequence: CDR1 SQVTM, CDR2 ANQGSEA. Trimming cost V 4 bases and J 0 bases, with 12 bases left between them. CDR3 in amino acids: CSVVRPSANYGYTF. In DNA form, the CDR3 reads TGCAGCGTTGTTCGGCCGTCGGCTAACTATGGCTACACCTTC. The full variable domain, completed using reference TRBV29-1 and TRBJ1-2, is SAVISQKPSRDICQRGTSLTIQCQVDSQVTMMFWYRQQPGQSLTLIATANQGSEATYESGFVIDKFPISRPNLTFSTLTVSNMSPEDSSIYLCSVVRPSANYGYTFGSGTRLTVV.

This clonotype has more than one count but fewer than ten. This chain uses TRBV10-2 with TRBJ2-4; 7 bases align to TRBD1. The CDR3 consists of 13 residues. V was pared by 5 bases and J by 5 bases, with 3 bases of the junction left unmatched. Germline V CDR1 and CDR2: WSHSY, SAAADI. CDR3 protein: CASSSGTENIQYF. DNA of the CDR3: TGCGCCAGCAGTTCTGGGACAGAAAACATTCAGTACTTC.

This clonotype was counted at least ten times. The rearrangement links TRBV12-3 or TRBV12-4 to TRBJ2-2; 9 bases fit TRBD1. Trimming cost V 7 bases and J 0 bases; bases outside gene matches: 3. This CDR3 has 15 residues. The CDR3 here is CASIRDRANTGELFF. The CDR3 DNA reads TGTGCCAGCATCCGGGACAGGGCGAACACCGGGGAGCTGTTTTTT.

This clonotype was detected a few times. The chain carries TRBV27 and TRBJ1-5, with a tentative D call TRBD1 (5 bases). The CDR3 spans 15 residues. V was shortened by 6 bases and J by 2 bases, with 14 bases between the two germline ends. CDR1 MNHEY and CDR2 SMNVEV come from the germline V gene (reference sequence). CDR3 sequence (DNA): TGTGCCAGCAGCCCCCTTTGGGGGGGCAATCAGCCCCAGCATTTT. Amino acids: CASSPLWGGNQPQHF.

Only a few counts were recorded for this clonotype. The chain carries TRBV6-1 and TRBJ2-6, with 14 bases identical to TRBD2. V shed 11 bases and J 2 bases; nucleotides not matched to a gene: 5. There are 16 residues in the CDR3. CDR1 MNHNS and CDR2 SASEGT come from the germline V gene. The CDR3 DNA sequence: TGTGCCGGACGGACTAGCGGGAGGACTGGGGCCAACGTCCTGACTTTC. Its protein product is CAGRTSGRTGANVLTF.

The V call is TRBV12-3 or TRBV12-4, the J call TRBJ1-6; D not certain. The V gene lost 6 bases and the J gene lost 0 bases, with 6 bases spanning the gap. The CDR3 runs to 14 residues. CDR3: CASRGSSYNSPLHF. CDR3 sequence (DNA): TGTGCCAGCAGAGGCAGCTCCTATAATTCACCCCTCCACTTT.

There are a few counts of this clonotype. The chain links TRBV28 to TRBJ2-2; TRBD2 matches at 9 bases. V shed 5 bases, J shed 7 bases, and the junction held 2 bases outside the gene matches. CDR1 MDHEN and CDR2 SYDVKM come from the germline V gene. The CDR3 is made up of 13 amino acids. The CDR3 region is CASSLREGGELFF. The CDR3 DNA is TGTGCCAGCAGTCTGCGGGAGGGCGGGGAGCTGTTTTTT.

The gene calls are TRBV28 and TRBJ2-3, with 7 nucleotides matching TRBD1. There are 14 residues in the CDR3. Germline CDR1 and CDR2: MDHEN and SYDVKM. The ends lost 4 bases at V and 5 bases at J; junction bases unmatched: 6. CDR3 loop: CASSSSWTGDTQYF. The CDR3 bases are TGTGCCAGCAGTTCCTCCTGGACAGGAGATACGCAGTATTTT. Variable domain in full (rest from reference TRBV28 and TRBJ2-3): DVKVTQSSRYLVKRTGEKVFLECVQDMDHENMFWYRQDPGLGLRLIYFSYDVKMKEKGDIPEGYSVSREKKERFSLILESASTNQTSMYLCASSSSWTGDTQYFGPGTRLTVL.

The sample holds many counts of this clonotype. The rearrangement joins TRBV12-3 or TRBV12-4 to TRBJ2-1; the match to TRBD2 covers 8 bases. The V and J ends lost 6 bases and 3 bases, in that order; junction bases with no gene match: 10. This CDR3 is 16 amino acids long. The CDR3 bases are TGTGCCAGCAGCCCGGGGGGGCTAGAGGACTACAATGAGCAGTTCTTC. As protein: CASSPGGLEDYNEQFF.

The chain combines TRBV4-3 with TRBJ2-7; D is unresolved. The CDR3 is 14 residues long. Germline V gene data show CDR1 as LGHNA and CDR2 as YSLEER. The germline V and J ends were trimmed by 0 bases and 0 bases, with 6 bases remaining between them. CDR3 sequence reads: CASSQEPGSYEQYF. In nucleotides, the CDR3 is TGCGCCAGCAGCCAAGAGCCAGGCTCCTACGAGCAGTACTTC.

The chain combines TRBV7-3 with TRBJ2-2, with 7 bases identical to TRBD1. The CDR3 loop spans 16 amino acids. J lost 1 base, V lost 7 bases, and 9 bases had no gene match. Germline CDR1 and CDR2: SGHTA and FQGTGA. CDR3 sequence (DNA): TGTGCCAGCAAAATGGGGGCAGGGGGGAACACCGGGGAGCTGTTTTTT. It translates to CASKMGAGGNTGELFF.

Ten or more counts support this clonotype. The chain has TRBV29-1 and TRBJ2-7; 10 bases fit TRBD1. The CDR3 is made up of 14 amino acids. In germline, CDR1 is SQVTM, CDR2 ANQGSEA. Unmatched junction bases numbered 9, after V lost 5 bases and J lost 5 bases. Here the CDR3 DNA reads TGCAGCGTTCGCGGGGGACAGGGGTATGACGAGCAGTACTTC. Translating gives CSVRGGQGYDEQYF.

This clonotype was detected a few times. This chain uses TRBV7-7 with TRBJ2-2, with a weak D call TRBD1 (5 bases). The CDR3 sequence is 13 residues long. Germline V lookup: CDR1 SSHAT, CDR2 FNYEAQ (reference sequence). CDR3 region: CASSPTRARELFF. In DNA, the CDR3 is TGTGCTAGCTCCCCGACCAGGGCCAGGGAGCTGTTTTTT.

This clonotype was recorded many times. V usage is TRBV27 and J usage is TRBJ2-1, with 13 positions matching TRBD2. The V gene's germline CDR1 is MNHEY and CDR2 SMNVEV (reference sequence). Trimming removed 5 bases from V and 9 bases from J; junction bases left unmatched: 7. CDR3 length equals 15 residues. The CDR3 DNA sequence: TGTGCCAGCAGTCCGGCCGGGACTAGCGGGACTGAGCAGTTCTTC. Protein: CASSPAGTSGTEQFF.

This clonotype was detected only a few times. This rearrangement joins TRBV2 to TRBJ2-1; 10 bases fit TRBD2. The V gene end was trimmed by 7 bases and the J gene end by 10 bases; junction bases not matched to a gene: 7. CDR3 length: 13 residues. Germline CDR1 reads SNHLY; CDR2 reads FYNNEI. CDR3 nucleotides: TGTGCCAGCACTACGGGACTAGCGCAAGAGCAGTTCTTC. Translated: CASTTGLAQEQFF.

At least ten counts were recorded for this clonotype. The gene calls are TRBV18 and TRBJ1-2, with D maybe TRBD1 (5 bases). Germline CDR1 is KGHSH and CDR2 is LQKENI. V dropped 3 bases and J dropped 6 bases, with 14 bases sitting between them. This CDR3 has 14 residues. CDR3 DNA: TGTGCCAGCTCACCCGGTACGGGGCTTAATGGCTACACCTTC. Protein sequence: CASSPGTGLNGYTF.

This clonotype has a count of ten or more. The chain couples TRBV6-1 to TRBJ2-1; D might be TRBD2 (5 bases). The CDR3 has 13 residues. CDR1 and CDR2 from the germline V gene are MNHNS and SASEGT. V gave up 10 bases and J gave up 2 bases, with 12 bases separating them. Here the CDR3 reads CAIAGITYNEQFF. CDR3 nucleotides: TGTGCCATTGCCGGGATTACCTACAATGAGCAGTTCTTC.

This clonotype was detected a few times. The chain is built from TRBV7-2 and TRBJ1-1; 7 nucleotides line up with TRBD1. Germline V gene lookup returns CDR1 SGHTA and CDR2 FQGNSA. Losses at the gene ends were 5 bases for V and 9 bases for J; bases not matched to a gene: 9. The CDR3 is made up of 13 amino acids. CDR3 region: CASSLTGFLKAFF. The CDR3 bases are TGTGCCAGCAGCCTGACAGGGTTCTTGAAAGCTTTCTTT.

The V gene is TRBV25-1, the J gene TRBJ2-2, with 7 bases lining up with TRBD2. Germline V CDR1 and CDR2: MGHDK, SYGVNS. The junction had 6 bases not matched to a gene; V was cut back by 3 bases and J by 5 bases. CDR3 length: 15 residues. CDR3 in amino acids: CASSDGTMRTGELFF. CDR3 coding DNA: TGTGCCAGCAGTGATGGGACTATGCGGACCGGGGAGCTGTTTTTT.

J is TRBJ2-5 and V is TRBV18, with 7 positions matching TRBD1. Trimming cost V 3 bases and J 4 bases; bases outside gene matches: 8. In germline, CDR1 is KGHSH, CDR2 LQKENI. The CDR3 has 15 amino acids. DNA for the CDR3: TGTGCCAGCTCACCCCTTGGGACAGAGTTAGAGACCCAGTACTTC. Translating gives CASSPLGTELETQYF.

The chain couples TRBV4-1 to TRBJ2-6; TRBD1 matches at 10 bases. CDR3 length: 18 amino acids. Trimming at V came to 2 bases and at J to 2 bases, leaving 6 bases not matched to a gene. Germline V gene sequence: CDR1 MGHRA, CDR2 YSYEKL. CDR3 sequence reads: CASSQLRQGAPGANVLTF. For the CDR3, the DNA is TGCGCCAGCAGCCAACTCAGACAGGGGGCGCCTGGGGCCAACGTCCTGACTTTC.